Following are 9 T cell receptor beta chains from one sample sequenced in a study of control samples from healthy donors and cancer patients. Using immunoSEQ multiplex PCR, the repertoire was profiled, and TCRdb retains in-frame clones only, with some absent. The table shows some 200,000 clones, with about 95% occurring only once. Sequenced sample: blood. The receptors were gathered from a man aged 45-60 years in good health.

This clone was seen once. The chain couples TRBV19 to TRBJ2-1; 11 bases align to TRBD1. Germline V gene sequence: CDR1 LNHDA, CDR2 SQIVND (reference sequence). The CDR3 covers 16 residues. The V gene end was trimmed by 3 bases and the J gene end by 4 bases; junction bases not matched to a gene: 5. CDR3 loop: CASSMDRGLNYNEQFF. CDR3 in DNA: TGTGCCAGTAGTATGGACAGGGGGCTTAATTACAATGAGCAGTTCTTC.

DNA of the CDR3: TGCGCCAGCAAGTCCGGGACAGCTAATGAAAAACTGTTTTTT. Amino acid sequence: CASKSGTANEKLFF. The chain has TRBV5-1 and TRBJ1-4; 7 bases are shared with TRBD1. The V segment lost 6 bases and the J segment 3 bases; nucleotides outside the gene matches: 5. From germline, CDR1 is SGHRS and CDR2 YFSETQ. The CDR3 length is 14 residues.

The chain is built from TRBV18 and TRBJ2-3; D is uncertain. Per the germline V gene, CDR1 is KGHSH and CDR2 is LQKENI. This CDR3 comprises 15 residues. V dropped 6 bases and J dropped 0 bases, with 13 bases sitting between them. The CDR3 reads CASSSDFSSTDTQYF. The CDR3 DNA reads as TGTGCCAGCTCCTCGGATTTCAGTAGCACAGATACGCAGTATTTT.

The chain has TRBV29-1 and TRBJ1-5, with TRBD1 matching 9 bases. Germline CDR1 SQVTM, CDR2 ANQGSEA. The CDR3 is 13 amino acids. V lost 6 bases, J lost 1 base, and 1 base stayed unmatched. The CDR3 DNA reads as TGCAGCGTACAGGGGGCCAGCAATCAGCCCCAGCATTTT. Its protein product is CSVQGASNQPQHF.

V is TRBV3-1 (or the pseudogene TRBV3-2) and J is TRBJ1-1, with D hard to call. Germline V lookup: CDR1 LGHDT, CDR2 YNNKEL (reference sequence). V was trimmed by 4 bases and J by 3 bases, leaving 12 bases between them. There are 14 residues in the CDR3. CDR3 sequence reads: CASSPWTGDTEAFF. CDR3 coding DNA: TGTGCCAGCAGCCCCTGGACCGGGGACACTGAAGCTTTCTTT.

The rearrangement uses TRBV6-2 or TRBV6-3 and TRBJ1-2; 7 bases fit TRBD1. CDR3 length: 14 residues. Germline V CDR1 and CDR2: MNHEY, SVGEGT. V was pared by 5 bases and J by 6 bases, with 9 bases of the junction left unmatched. CDR3 region: CASSLLQGPDGYTF. For the CDR3, the DNA is TGTGCCAGCAGTCTGCTACAGGGGCCGGATGGCTACACCTTC.

The chain couples TRBV6-6 to TRBJ2-5; D might be TRBD1 or TRBD2, each matching 6 bases. V was clipped by 6 bases and J by 5 bases, with 16 bases between them. Germline values: CDR1 MNHNY, CDR2 SVGAGI (reference sequence). This CDR3 spans 14 amino acids. CDR3 in DNA: TGTGCCAGCAGCCAGGGGACTCTCGGGGAGACCCAGTACTTC. This encodes CASSQGTLGETQYF.

The chain links TRBV6-4 to TRBJ2-7; D not certain. The germline V gene encodes CDR1 MRHNA and CDR2 SNTAGT. This CDR3 has 13 amino acids. Trimming left V 0 bases short and J 6 bases short, with 9 bases between. The CDR3: CASSDSSTTEQYF. In DNA form, the CDR3 reads TGTGCCAGCAGTGACTCGAGTACGACCGAGCAGTACTTC.

J is TRBJ2-7 and V is TRBV7-4; the D is unclear. CDR3 size: 13 residues. V dropped 3 bases and J dropped 4 bases, with 10 bases sitting between them. Germline CDR1 and CDR2: SGHVT and SQSDAQ. The CDR3: CASSFIIVYEQYV. In DNA, the CDR3 is TGTGCCAGCAGCTTCATAATCGTATACGAGCAGTACGTC.